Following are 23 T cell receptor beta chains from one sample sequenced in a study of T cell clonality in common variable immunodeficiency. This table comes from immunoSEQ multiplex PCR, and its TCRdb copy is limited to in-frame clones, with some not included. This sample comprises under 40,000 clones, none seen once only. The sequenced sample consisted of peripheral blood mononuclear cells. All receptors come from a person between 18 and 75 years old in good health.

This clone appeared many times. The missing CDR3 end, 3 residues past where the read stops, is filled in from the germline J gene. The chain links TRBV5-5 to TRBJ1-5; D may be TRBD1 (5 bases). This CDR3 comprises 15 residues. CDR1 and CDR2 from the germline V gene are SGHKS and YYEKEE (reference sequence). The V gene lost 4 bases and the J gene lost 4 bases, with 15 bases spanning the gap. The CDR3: CASSPEGFGNQPQHF. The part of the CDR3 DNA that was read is TGTGCCAGCAGCCCGGAGGGGTTTGGGAATCAGCCC.

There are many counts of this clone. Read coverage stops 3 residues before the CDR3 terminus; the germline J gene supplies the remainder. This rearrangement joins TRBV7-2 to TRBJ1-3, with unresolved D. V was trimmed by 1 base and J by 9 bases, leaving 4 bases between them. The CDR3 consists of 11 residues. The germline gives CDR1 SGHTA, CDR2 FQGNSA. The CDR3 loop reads CASSLDTTIYF. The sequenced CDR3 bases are TGTGCCAGCAGCTTAGACACCACC.

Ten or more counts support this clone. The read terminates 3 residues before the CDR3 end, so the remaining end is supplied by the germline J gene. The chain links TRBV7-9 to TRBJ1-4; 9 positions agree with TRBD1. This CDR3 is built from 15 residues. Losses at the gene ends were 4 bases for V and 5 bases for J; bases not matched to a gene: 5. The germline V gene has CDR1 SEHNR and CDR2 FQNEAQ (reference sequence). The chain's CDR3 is CASSSRQGVNEKLFF. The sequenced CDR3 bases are TGTGCCAGCAGCTCCCGACAGGGGGTCAATGAAAAA. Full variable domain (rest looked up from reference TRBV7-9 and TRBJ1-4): DTGVSQNPRHKITKRGQNVTFRCDPISEHNRLYWYRQTLGQGPEFLTYFQNEAQLEKSRLLSDRFSAERPKGSFSTLEIQRTEQGDSAMYLCASSSRQGVNEKLFFGSGTQLSVL.

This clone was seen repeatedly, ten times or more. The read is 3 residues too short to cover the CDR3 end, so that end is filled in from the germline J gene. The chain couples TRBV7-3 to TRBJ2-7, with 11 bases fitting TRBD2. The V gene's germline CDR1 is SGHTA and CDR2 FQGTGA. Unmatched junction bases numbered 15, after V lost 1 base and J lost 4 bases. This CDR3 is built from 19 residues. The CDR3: CASSLKGSRSGTSGYEQYF. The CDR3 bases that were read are TGTGCCAGCAGCTTAAAAGGGTCAAGGTCCGGGACTAGCGGTTACGAG.

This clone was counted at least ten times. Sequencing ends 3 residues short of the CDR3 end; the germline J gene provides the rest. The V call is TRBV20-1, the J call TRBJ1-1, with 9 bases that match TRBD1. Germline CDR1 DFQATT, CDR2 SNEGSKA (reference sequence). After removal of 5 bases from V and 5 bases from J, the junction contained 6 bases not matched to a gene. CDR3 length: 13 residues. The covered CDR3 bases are TGCAGTGCTCCCGGGACAGGGATAACTGAA. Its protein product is CSAPGTGITE. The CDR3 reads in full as CSAPGTGITEAFF.

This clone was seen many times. CDR3 DNA, as far as it was read: TGCAGTGCTAGAGATCCCCACCGAGGGGGAGAGAATTCACCC. Its protein product is CSARDPHRGGENSP. From start to end, the CDR3 is CSARDPHRGGENSPLHF. This chain joins TRBV20-1 and TRBJ1-6; TRBD1 might be the D (6 bases). The sequence runs out 3 residues before the end of the CDR3; the remainder is reconstructed from the germline J gene. The V end was cut by 0 bases, the J end by 7 bases, with 19 bases between. Germline CDR1 reads DFQATT; CDR2 reads SNEGSKA (reference sequence). This CDR3 is 17 amino acids long.

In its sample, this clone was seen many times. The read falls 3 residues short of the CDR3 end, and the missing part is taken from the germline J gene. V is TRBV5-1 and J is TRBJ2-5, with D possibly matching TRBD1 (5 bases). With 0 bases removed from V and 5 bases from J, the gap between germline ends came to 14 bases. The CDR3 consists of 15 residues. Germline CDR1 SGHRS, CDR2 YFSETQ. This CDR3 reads CASSLAVWGEETQYF. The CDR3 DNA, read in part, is TGCGCCAGCAGCTTGGCCGTCTGGGGCGAGGAGACC. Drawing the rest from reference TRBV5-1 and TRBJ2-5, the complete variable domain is KAGVTQTPRYLIKTRGQQVTLSCSPISGHRSVSWYQQTPGQGLQFLFEYFSETQRNKGNFPGRFSGRQFSNSRSEMNVSTLELGDSALYLCASSLAVWGEETQYFGPGTRLLVL.

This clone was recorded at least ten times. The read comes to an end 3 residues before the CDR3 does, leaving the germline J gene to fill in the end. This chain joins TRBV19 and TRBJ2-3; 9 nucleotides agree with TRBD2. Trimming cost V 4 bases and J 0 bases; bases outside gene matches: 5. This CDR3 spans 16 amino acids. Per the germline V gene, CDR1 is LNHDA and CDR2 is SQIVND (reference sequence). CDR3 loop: CASSSGLAKSTDTQYF. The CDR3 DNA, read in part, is TGTGCCAGTAGTAGCGGACTAGCGAAGAGCACAGATACG.

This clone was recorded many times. CDR3 sequence reads: CASGLGQTVNNEQFF. The CDR3 bases that were read are TGTGCTAGTGGTTTGGGACAGACTGTAAACAATGAG. This sequence joins TRBV12-5 and TRBJ2-1; D may be TRBD1 (5 bases). The read terminates 3 residues before the CDR3 end, so the remaining end is supplied by the germline J gene. V shed 1 base and J shed 5 bases, with 12 bases lying between them. The germline CDR1 and CDR2 sequences are LGHNT and FRNRAP. The CDR3 runs to 15 residues.

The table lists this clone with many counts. The CDR3 region is CASSQRGGLAGGIHYEQYF. CDR3 DNA (partial): TGTGCCAGCAGCCAAAGGGGGGGACTAGCGGGAGGGATCCACTACGAG. V and J are TRBV3-1 (or the pseudogene TRBV3-2) and TRBJ2-7; 16 bases are a match to TRBD2. The read ends 3 residues shy of where the CDR3 ends; the end is completed using the germline J gene. The ends lost 2 bases at V and 3 bases at J; junction bases unmatched: 10. Germline CDR1 and CDR2: LGHDT and YNNKEL (reference sequence). The CDR3 spans 19 residues.

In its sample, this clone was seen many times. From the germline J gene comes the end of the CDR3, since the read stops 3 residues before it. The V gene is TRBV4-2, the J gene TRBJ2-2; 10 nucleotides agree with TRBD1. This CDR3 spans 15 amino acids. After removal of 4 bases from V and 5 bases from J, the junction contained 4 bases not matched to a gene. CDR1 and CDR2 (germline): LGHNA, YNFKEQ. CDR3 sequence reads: CASSPTGGGTGELFF. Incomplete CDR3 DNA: TGTGCCAGCAGCCCGACAGGGGGCGGTACCGGGGAG.

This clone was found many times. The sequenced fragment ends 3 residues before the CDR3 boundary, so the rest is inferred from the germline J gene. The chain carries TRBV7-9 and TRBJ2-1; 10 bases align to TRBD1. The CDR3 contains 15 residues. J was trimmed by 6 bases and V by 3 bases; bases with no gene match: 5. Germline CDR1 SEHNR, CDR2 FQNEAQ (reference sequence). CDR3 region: CASSLPGQGINEQFF. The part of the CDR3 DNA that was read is TGTGCCAGCAGCTTGCCGGGACAGGGGATCAATGAG.

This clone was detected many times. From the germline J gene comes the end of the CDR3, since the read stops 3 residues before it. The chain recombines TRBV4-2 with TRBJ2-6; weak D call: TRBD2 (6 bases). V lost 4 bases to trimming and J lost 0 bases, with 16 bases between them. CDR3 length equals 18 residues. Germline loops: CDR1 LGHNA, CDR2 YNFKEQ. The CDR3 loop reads CASSPGTFPTSGANVLTF. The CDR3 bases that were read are TGTGCCAGCAGCCCCGGGACTTTCCCAACCTCTGGGGCCAACGTC.

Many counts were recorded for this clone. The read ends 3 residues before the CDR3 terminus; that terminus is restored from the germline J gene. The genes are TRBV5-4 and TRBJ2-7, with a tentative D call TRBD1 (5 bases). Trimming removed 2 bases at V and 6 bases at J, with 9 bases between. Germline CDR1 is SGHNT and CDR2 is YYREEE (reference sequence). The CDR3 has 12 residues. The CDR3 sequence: CASSFQGGEQYF. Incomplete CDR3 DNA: TGTGCCAGCAGCTTCCAGGGTGGCGAG.

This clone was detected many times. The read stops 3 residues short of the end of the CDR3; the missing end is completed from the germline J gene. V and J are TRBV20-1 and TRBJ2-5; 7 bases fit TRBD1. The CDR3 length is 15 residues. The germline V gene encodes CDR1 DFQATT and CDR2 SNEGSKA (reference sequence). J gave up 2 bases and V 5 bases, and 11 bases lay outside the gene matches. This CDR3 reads CSAPNRGVLQETQYF. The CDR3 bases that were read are TGCAGTGCTCCAAACAGGGGAGTCCTACAAGAGACC.

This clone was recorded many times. CDR3 DNA (partial): TGTGCCAGCTCACCCGCTAGCGGGAGGGGCGATGAG. Translating it yields CASSPASGRGDE. The full CDR3 protein is CASSPASGRGDEQFF. This chain uses TRBV18 with TRBJ2-1; 12 positions match TRBD2. The read ends 3 residues before the CDR3 terminus; that terminus is restored from the germline J gene. From germline, CDR1 is KGHSH and CDR2 LQKENI. V was clipped by 3 bases and J by 8 bases; unmatched bases: 5. CDR3 length equals 15 residues.

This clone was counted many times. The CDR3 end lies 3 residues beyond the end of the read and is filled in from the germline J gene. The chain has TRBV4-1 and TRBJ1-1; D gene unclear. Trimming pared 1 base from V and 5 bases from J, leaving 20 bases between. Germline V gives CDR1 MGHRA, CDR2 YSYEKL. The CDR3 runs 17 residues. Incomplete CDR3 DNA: TGCGCCAGCAGCCAAGGTGGGGAAACGTTTCCGGGGACTGAA. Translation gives CASSQGGETFPGTE. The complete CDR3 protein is CASSQGGETFPGTEAFF.

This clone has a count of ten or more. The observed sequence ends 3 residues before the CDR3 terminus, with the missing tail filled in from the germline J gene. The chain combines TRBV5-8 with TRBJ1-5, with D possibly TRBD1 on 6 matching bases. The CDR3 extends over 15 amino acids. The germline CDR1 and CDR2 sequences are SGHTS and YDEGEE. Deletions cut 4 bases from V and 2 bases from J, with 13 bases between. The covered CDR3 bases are TGTGCCAGCAGCAAGGTGACAGGCGGCAATCAGCCC. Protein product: CASSKVTGGNQP. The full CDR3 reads CASSKVTGGNQPQHF.

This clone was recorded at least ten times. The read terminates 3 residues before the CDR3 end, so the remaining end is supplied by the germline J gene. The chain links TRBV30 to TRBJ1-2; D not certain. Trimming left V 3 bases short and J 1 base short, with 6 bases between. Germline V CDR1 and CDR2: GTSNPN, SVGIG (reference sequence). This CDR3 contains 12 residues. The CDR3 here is CAWRLNNYGYTF. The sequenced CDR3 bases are TGTGCCTGGAGACTTAATAACTATGGC.

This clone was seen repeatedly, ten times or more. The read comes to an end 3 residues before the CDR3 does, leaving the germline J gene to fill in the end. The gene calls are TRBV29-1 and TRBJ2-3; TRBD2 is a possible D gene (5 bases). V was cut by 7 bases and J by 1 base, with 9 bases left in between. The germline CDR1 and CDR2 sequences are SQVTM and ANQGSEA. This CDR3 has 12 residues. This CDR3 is CSAARGTDTQYF. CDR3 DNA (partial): TGCAGCGCGGCGCGGGGCACAGATACG.

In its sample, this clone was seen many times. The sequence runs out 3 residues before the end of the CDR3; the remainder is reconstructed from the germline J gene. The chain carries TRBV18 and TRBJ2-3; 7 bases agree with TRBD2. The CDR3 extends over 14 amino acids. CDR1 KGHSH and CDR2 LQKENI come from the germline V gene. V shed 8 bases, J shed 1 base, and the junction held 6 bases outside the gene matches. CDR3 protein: CASVGGTRTDTQYF. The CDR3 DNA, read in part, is TGTGCCAGCGTCGGGGGGACGCGCACAGATACG.

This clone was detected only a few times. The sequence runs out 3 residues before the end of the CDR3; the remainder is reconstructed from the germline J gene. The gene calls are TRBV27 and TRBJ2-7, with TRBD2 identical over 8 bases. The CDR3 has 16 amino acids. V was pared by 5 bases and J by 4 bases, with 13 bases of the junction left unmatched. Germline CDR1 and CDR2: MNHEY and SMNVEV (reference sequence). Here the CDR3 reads CASSPSGTSFVYEQYF. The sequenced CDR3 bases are TGTGCCAGCAGTCCCTCCGGGACTAGTTTTGTATACGAG.

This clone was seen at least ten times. The chain's CDR3 is CASSPDRTRGDTQYF. CDR3 bases read: TGCGCCAGCAGCCCGGACAGGACAAGAGGGGATACG. V gene TRBV5-1 combines with J gene TRBJ2-3; the match to TRBD1 covers 7 bases. The read falls 3 residues short of the CDR3 end, and the missing part is taken from the germline J gene. The V and J ends lost 4 bases and 6 bases, in that order; junction bases with no gene match: 11. Germline values: CDR1 SGHRS, CDR2 YFSETQ. CDR3 length: 15 residues.